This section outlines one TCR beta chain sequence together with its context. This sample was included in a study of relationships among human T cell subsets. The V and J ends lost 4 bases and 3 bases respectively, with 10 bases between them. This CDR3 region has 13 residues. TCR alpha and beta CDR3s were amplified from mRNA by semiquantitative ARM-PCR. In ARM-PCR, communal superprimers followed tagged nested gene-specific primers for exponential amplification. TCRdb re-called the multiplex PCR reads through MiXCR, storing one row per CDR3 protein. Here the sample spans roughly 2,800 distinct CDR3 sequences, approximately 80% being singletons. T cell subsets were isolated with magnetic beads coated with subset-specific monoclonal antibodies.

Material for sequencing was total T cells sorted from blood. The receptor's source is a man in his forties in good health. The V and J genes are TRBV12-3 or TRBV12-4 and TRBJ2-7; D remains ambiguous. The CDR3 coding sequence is TGTGCCAGCAGTTCTGGGGAAGTCTACGAGCAGTACTTC. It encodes CASSSGEVYEQYF.